This record looks at one T cell receptor (beta chain) sequence and its context. Antigen specificity is unknown. This sample was taken from a study of cytomegalovirus exposure and HLA in healthy donors. PCR amplification relied on 60 Vbeta primers (plus 13 Jbeta primers). Assay used: immunoSEQ multiplex PCR; TCRdb lists only in-frame clones, some missing. The data show around 190,000 clones, about nine tenths seen once. Study-level points and caveats: A later analysis showed that HLA-associated TCR beta chains had undergone more clonal expansion than equally common others. Differences between HLA loci emerged in a later analysis of TCR association rates, with DRB1 most and HLA-C fewest.

V was trimmed by 5 bases and J by 5 bases, leaving 12 bases between them. The CDR3 extends over 13 amino acids. Germline CDR1 reads SEHNR; CDR2 reads FQNEAQ (reference sequence). Sequenced input: PBMCs. This clonotype was sampled from a boy younger than 10 in good health and CMV-seronegative. This chain uses TRBV7-9 with TRBJ2-5; a weak D match, TRBD2 (6 bases). The CDR3 nucleotides are TGTGCCAGCAGCCCCGATGGGGGGGAGACCCAGTACTTC. Protein product: CASSPDGGETQYF.